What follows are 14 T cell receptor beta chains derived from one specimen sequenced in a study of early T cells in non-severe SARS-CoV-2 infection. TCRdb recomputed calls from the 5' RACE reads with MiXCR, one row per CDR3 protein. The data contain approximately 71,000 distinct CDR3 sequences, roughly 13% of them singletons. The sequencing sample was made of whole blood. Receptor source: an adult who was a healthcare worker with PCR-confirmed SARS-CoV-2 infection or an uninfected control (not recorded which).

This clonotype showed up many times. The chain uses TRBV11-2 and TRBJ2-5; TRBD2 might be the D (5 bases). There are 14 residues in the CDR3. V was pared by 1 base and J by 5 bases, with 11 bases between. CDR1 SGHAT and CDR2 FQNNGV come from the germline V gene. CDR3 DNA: TGTGCCAGCAGCTTAGGACCTAGCAGGGAGACCCAGTACTTC. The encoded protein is CASSLGPSRETQYF.

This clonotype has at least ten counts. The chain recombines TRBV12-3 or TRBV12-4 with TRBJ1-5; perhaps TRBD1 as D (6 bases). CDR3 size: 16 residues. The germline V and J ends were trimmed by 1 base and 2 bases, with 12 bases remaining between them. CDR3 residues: CASSLVAGAGNQPQHF. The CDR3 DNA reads TGTGCCAGCAGTTTAGTTGCAGGGGCGGGCAATCAGCCCCAGCATTTT.

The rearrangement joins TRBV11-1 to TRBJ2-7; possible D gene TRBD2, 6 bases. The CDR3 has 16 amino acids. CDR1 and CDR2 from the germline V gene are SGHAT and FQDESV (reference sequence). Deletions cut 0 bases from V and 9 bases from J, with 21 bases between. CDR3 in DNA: TGTGCCAGCAGCTTAGCGACCGGGACTCGGAGAGACGGGCAGTACTTC. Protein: CASSLATGTRRDGQYF.

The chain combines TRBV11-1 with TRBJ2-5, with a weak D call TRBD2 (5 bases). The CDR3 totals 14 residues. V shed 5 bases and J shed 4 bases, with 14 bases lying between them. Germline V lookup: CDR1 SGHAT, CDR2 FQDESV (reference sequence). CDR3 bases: TGTGCCAGCAGCCGCGGTGAGGGCGTAGAGACCCAGTACTTC. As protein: CASSRGEGVETQYF.

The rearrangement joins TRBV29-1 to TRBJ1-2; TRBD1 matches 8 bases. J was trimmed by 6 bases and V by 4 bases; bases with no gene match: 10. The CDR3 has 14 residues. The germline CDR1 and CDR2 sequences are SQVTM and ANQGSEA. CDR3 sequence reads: CSVATRGLRDGYTF. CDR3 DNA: TGCAGCGTTGCCACCAGGGGGCTAAGGGATGGCTACACCTTC.

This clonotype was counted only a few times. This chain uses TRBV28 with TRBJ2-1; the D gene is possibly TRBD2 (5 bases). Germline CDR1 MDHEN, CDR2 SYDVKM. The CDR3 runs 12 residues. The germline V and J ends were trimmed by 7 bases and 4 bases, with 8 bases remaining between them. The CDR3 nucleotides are TGTGCCAGCACCCGGGGATACAATGAGCAGTTCTTC. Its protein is CASTRGYNEQFF.

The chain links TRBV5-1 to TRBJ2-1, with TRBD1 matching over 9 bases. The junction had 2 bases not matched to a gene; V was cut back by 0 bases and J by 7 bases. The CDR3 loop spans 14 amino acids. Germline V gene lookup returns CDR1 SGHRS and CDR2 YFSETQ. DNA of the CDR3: TGCGCCAGCAGCTTGGGAGACAGGGGGAATGAGCAGTTCTTC. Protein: CASSLGDRGNEQFF.

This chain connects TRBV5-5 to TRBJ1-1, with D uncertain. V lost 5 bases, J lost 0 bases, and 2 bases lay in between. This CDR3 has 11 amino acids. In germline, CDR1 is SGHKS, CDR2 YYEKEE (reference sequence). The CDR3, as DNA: TGTGCCAGCAGATTGAACACTGAAGCTTTCTTT. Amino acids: CASRLNTEAFF.

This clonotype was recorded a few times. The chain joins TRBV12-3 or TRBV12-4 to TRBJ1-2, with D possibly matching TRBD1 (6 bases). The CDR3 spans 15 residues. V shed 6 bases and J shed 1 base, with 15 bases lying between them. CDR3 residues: CASRLGQIDNYGYTF. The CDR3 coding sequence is TGTGCCAGCAGACTCGGACAGATAGATAACTATGGCTACACCTTC.

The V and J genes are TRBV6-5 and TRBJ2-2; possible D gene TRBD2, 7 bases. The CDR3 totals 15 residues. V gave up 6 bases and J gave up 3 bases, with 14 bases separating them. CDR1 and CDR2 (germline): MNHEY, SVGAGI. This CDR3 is CASRAGGLDTGELFF. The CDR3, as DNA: TGTGCCAGCAGGGCCGGGGGGCTAGACACCGGGGAGCTGTTTTTT.

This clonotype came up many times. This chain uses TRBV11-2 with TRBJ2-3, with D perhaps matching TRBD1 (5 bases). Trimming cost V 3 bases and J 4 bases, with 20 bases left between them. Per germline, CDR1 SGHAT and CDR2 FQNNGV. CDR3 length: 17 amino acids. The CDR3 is CASSFYLGHGRADTQYF. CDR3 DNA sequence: TGTGCCAGCAGCTTCTACCTAGGACACGGAAGGGCAGATACGCAGTATTTT.

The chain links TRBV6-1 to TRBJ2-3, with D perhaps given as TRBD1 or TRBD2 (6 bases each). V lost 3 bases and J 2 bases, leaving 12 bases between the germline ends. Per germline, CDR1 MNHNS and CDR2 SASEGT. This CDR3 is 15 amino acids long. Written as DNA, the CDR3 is TGTGCCAGCAGTGATAGGGGGGTCAACACAGATACGCAGTATTTT. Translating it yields CASSDRGVNTDTQYF.

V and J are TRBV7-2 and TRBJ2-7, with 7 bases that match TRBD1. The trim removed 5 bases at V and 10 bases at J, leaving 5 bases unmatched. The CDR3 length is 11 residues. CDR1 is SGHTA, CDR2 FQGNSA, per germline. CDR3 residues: CASSQGQRQYF. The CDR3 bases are TGTGCCAGCAGCCAGGGACAGCGCCAGTACTTC.

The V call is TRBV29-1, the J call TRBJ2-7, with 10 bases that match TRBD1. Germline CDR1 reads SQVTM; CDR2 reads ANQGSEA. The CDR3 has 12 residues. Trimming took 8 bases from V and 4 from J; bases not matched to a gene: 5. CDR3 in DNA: TGCAGCACTAGACAGGGGGCTTACGAGCAGTACTTC. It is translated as CSTRQGAYEQYF.